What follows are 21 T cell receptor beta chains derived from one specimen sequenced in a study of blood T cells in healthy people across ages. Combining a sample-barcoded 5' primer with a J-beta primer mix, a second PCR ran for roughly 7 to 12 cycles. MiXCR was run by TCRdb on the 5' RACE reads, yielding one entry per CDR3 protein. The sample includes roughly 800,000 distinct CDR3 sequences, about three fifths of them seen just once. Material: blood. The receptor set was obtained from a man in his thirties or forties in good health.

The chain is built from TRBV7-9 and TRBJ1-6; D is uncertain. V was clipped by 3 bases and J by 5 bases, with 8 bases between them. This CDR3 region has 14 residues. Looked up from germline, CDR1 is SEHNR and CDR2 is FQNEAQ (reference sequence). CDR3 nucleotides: TGTGCCAGCAGCTTCGACGGAAATAATTCACCCCTCCACTTT. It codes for CASSFDGNNSPLHF.

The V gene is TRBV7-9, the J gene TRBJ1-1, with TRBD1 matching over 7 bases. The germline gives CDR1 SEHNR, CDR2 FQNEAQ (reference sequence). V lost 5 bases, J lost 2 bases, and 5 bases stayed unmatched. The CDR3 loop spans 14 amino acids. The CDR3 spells CASSEGARNTEAFF. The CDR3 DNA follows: TGTGCCAGCAGCGAGGGGGCGCGAAACACTGAAGCTTTCTTT. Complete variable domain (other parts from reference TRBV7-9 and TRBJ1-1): DTGVSQNPRHKITKRGQNVTFRCDPISEHNRLYWYRQTLGQGPEFLTYFQNEAQLEKSRLLSDRFSAERPKGSFSTLEIQRTEQGDSAMYLCASSEGARNTEAFFGQGTRLTVV.

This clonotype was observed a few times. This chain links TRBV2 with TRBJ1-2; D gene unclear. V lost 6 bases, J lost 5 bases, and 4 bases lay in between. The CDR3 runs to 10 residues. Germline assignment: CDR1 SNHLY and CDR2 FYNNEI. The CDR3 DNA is TGTGCCAGCAGGGATTATGGCTACACCTTC. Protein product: CASRDYGYTF.

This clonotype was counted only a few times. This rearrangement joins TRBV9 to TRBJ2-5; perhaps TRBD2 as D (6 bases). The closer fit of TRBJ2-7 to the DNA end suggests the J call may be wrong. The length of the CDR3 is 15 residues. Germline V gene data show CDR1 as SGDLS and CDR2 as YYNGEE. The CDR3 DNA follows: TGTGCCAGCAGCGTAGGGGCGGGGTCCTCGTACGAGCAGTACTTC. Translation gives CASSVGAGSSYEQYF.

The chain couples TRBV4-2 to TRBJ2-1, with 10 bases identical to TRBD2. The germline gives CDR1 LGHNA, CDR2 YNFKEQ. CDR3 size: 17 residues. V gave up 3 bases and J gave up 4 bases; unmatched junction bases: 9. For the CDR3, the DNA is TGTGCCAGCAGCCAGCACACCGGGACTAGCGTATACAATGAGCAGTTCTTC. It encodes CASSQHTGTSVYNEQFF.

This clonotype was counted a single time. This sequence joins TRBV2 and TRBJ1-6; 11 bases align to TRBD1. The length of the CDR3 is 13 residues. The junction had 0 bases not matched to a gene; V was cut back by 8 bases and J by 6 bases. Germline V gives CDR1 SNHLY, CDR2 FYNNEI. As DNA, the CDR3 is TGTGCCAGCGGGACAGGGGGTAATTCACCCCTCCACTTT. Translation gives CASGTGGNSPLHF.

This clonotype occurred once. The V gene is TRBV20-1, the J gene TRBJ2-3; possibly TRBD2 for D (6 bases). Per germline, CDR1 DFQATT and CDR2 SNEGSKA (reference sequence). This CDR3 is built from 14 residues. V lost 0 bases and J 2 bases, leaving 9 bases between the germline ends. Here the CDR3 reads CSARDVRDTDTQYF. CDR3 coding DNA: TGCAGTGCTAGAGATGTGCGGGACACAGATACGCAGTATTTT.

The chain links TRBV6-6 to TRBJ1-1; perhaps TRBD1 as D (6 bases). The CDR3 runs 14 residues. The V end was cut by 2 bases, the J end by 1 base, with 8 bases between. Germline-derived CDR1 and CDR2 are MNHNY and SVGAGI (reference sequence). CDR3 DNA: TGTGCCAGCAGTTACCGACAGGAGAACACTGAAGCTTTCTTT. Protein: CASSYRQENTEAFF.

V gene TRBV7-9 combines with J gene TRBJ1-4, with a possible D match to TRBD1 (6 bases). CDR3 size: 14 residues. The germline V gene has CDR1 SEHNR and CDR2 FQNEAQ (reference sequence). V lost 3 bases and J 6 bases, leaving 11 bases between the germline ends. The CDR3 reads CASSFRDKDEKLFF. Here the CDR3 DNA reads TGTGCCAGCAGCTTTCGGGACAAGGATGAAAAACTGTTTTTT.

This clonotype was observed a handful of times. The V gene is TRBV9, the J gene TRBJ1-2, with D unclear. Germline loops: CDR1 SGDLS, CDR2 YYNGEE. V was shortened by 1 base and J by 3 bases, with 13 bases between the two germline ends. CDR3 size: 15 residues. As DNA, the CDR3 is TGTGCCAGCAGCGTATCTGTGGGCGGGTACTATGGCTACACCTTC. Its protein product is CASSVSVGGYYGYTF. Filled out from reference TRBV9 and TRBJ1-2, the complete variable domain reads DSGVTQTPKHLITATGQRVTLRCSPRSGDLSVYWYQQSLDQGLQFLIQYYNGEERAKGNILERFSAQQFPDLHSELNLSSLELGDSALYFCASSVSVGGYYGYTFGSGTRLTVV.

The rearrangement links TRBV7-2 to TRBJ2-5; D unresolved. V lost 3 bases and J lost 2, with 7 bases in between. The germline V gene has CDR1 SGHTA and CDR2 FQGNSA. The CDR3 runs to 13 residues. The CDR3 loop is CASSFKQQETQYF. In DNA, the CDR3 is TGTGCCAGCAGCTTTAAACAGCAAGAGACCCAGTACTTC.

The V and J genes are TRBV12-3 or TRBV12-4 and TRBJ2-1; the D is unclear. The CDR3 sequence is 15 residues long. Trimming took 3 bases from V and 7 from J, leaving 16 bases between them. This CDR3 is CASSFSSALPNEQFF. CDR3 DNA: TGTGCCAGCAGTTTTTCTTCTGCCCTTCCTAATGAGCAGTTCTTC.

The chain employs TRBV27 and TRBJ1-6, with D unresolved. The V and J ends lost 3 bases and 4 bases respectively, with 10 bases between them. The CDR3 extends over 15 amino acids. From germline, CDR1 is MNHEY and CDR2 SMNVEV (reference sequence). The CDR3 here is CASSLATSYNSPLHF. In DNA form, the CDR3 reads TGTGCCAGCAGTTTGGCGACAAGTTATAATTCACCCCTCCACTTT.

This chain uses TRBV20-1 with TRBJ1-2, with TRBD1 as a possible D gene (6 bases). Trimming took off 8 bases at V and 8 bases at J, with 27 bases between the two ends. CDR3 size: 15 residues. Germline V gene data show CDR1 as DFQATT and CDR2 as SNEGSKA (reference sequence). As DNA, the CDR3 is TGCAGTACTAAAATAAGTAGGGGGGTATCTGACGGCTACACCTTC. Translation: CSTKISRGVSDGYTF.

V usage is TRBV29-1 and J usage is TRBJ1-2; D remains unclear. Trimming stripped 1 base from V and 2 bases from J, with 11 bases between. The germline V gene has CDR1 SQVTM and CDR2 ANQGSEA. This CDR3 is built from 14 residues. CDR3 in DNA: TGCAGCGTTGAAGCGGGTGTAGGGAACTATGGCTACACCTTC. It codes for CSVEAGVGNYGYTF.

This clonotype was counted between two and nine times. In DNA form, the CDR3 reads TGTGCCAGCAGTTCGCTACCCCGGGACGGACCCTACGAGCAGTACTTC. Translating it yields CASSSLPRDGPYEQYF. The rearrangement joins TRBV27 to TRBJ2-7; tentatively, D is TRBD1 or TRBD2 (5 bases each). V gave up 4 bases and J gave up 2 bases, with 18 bases separating them. Germline-derived CDR1 and CDR2 are MNHEY and SMNVEV (reference sequence). This CDR3 region has 16 residues.

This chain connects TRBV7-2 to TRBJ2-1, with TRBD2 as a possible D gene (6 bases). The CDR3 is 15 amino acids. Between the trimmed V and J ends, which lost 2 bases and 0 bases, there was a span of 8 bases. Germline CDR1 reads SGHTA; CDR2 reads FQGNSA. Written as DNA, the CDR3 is TGTGCCAGCAGCTTACTAGCGAGCTCCTACAATGAGCAGTTCTTC. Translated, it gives CASSLLASSYNEQFF.

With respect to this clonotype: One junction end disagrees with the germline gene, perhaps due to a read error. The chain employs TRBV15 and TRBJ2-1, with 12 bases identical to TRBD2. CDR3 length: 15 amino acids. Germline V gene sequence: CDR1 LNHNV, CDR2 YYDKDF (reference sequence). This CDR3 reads CATSILAGGNNEQFF. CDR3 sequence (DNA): TGCGCCACCAGCATACTAGCGGGAGGAAACAATGAGCAGTTCTTC.

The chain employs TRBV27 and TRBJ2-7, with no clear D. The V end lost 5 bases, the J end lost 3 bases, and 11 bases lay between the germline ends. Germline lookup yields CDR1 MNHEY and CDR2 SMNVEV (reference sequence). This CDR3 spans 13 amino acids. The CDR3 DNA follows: TGTGCCAGCAGTCCCTTACTGAACTACGAGCAGTACTTC. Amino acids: CASSPLLNYEQYF.

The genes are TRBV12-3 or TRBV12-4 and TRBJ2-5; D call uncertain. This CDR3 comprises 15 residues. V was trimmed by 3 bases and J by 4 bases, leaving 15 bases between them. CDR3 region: CASSFRDWRLETQYF. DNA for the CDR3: TGTGCCAGCAGTTTCCGAGACTGGCGGTTAGAGACCCAGTACTTC.

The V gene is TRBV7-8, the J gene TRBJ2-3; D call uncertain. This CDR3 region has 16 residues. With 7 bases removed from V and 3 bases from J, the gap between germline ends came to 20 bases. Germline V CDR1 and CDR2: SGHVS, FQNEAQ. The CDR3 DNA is TGTGCCAGCACCCCGACCCCTTCCCCACCAACAGATACGCAGTATTTT. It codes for CASTPTPSPPTDTQYF.